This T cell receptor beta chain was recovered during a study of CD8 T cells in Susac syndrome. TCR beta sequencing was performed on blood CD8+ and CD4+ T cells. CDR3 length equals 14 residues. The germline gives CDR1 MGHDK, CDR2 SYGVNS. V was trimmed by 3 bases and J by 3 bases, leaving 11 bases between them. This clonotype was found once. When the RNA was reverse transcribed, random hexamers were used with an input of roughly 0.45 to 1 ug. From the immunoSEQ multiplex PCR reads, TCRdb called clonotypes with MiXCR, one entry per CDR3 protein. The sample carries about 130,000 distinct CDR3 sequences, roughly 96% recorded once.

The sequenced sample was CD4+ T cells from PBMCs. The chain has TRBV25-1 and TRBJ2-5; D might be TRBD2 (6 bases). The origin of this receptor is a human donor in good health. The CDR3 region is CASSEGLRKETQYF. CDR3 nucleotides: TGTGCCAGCAGTGAGGGACTTAGAAAAGAGACCCAGTACTTC.